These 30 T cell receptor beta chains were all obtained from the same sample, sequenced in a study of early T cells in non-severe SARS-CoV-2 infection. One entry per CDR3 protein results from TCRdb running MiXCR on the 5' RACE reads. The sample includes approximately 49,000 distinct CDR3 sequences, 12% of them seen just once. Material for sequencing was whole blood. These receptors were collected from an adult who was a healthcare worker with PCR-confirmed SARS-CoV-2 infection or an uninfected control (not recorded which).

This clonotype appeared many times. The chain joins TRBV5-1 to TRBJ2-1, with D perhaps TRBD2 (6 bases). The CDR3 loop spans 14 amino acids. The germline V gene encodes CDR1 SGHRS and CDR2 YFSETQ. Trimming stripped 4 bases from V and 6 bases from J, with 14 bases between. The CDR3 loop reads CASSGGDPGNEQFF. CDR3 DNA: TGCGCCAGCAGCGGCGGGGACCCGGGCAATGAGCAGTTCTTC.

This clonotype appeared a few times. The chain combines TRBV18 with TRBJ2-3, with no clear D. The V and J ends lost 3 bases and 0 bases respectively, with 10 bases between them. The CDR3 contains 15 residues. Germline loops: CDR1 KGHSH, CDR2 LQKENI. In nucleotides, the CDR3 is TGTGCCAGCTCACCGTCACTTATAAGCACAGATACGCAGTATTTT. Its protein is CASSPSLISTDTQYF.

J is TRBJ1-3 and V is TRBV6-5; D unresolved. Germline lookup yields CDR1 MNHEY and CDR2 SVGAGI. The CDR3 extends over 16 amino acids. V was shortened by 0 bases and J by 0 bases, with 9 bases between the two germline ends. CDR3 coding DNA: TGTGCCAGCAGTTACTCGGAGACAAGCTCTGGAAACACCATATATTTT. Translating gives CASSYSETSSGNTIYF.

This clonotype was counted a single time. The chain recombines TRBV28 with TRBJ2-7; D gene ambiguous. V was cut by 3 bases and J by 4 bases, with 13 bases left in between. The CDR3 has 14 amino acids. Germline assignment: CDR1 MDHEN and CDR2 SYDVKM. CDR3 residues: CASSFTAETYEQYF. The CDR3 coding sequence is TGTGCCAGCAGTTTTACAGCCGAAACTTACGAGCAGTACTTC.

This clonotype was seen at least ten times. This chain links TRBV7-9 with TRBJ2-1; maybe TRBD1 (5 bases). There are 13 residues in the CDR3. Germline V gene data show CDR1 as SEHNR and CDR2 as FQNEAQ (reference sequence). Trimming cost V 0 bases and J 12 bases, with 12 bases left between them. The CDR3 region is CASSLASGMVQFF. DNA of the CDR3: TGTGCCAGCAGCTTAGCATCAGGGATGGTGCAGTTCTTC.

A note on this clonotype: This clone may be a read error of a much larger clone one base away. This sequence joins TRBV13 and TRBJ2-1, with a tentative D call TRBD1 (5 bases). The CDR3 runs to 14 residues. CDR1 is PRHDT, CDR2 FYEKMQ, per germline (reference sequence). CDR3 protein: CAGSLAGSLLEQFF. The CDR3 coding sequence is TGCGCCGGCAGCTTAGCAGGGTCGTTACTTGAGCAGTTCTTC. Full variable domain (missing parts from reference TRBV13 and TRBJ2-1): AAGVIQSPRHLIKEKRETATLKCYPIPRHDTVYWYQQGPGQDPQFLISFYEKMQSDKGSIPDRFSAQQFSDYHSELNMSSLELGDSALYFCAGSLAGSLLEQFFGPGTRLTVL.

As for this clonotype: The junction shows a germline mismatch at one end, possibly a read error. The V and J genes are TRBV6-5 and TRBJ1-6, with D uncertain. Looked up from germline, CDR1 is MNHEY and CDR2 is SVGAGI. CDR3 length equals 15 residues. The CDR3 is CASSNSRVPYSPLHF. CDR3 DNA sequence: TGTGCCAGCAGTAACTCTAGGGTCCCCTATTCACCCCTCCACTTT.

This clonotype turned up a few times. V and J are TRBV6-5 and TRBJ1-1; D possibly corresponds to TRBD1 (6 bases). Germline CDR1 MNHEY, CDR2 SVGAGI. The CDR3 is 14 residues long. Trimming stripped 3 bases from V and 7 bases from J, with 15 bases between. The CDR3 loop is CASSYIGGGSEAFF. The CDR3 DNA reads TGTGCCAGCAGTTATATCGGGGGGGGCAGTGAAGCTTTCTTT.

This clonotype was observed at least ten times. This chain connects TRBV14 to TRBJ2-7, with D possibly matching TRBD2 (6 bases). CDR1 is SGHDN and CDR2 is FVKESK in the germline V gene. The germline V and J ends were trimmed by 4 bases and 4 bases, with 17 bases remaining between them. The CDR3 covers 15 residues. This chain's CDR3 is CASSLRSQGGYEQYF. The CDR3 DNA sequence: TGTGCCAGCAGCCTTCGAAGCCAGGGAGGATACGAGCAGTACTTC. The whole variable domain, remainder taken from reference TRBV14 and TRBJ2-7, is EAGVTQFPSHSVIEKGQTVTLRCDPISGHDNLYWYRRVMGKEIKFLLHFVKESKQDESGMPNNRFLAERTGGTYSTLKVQPAELEDSGVYFCASSLRSQGGYEQYFGPGTRLTVT.

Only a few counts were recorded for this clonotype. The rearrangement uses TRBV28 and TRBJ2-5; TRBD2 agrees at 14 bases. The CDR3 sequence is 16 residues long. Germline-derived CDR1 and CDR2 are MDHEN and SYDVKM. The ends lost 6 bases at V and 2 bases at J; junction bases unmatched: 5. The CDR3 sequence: CASSSTSGRVQETQYF. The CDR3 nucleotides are TGTGCCAGCAGCTCGACTAGCGGGAGGGTTCAAGAGACCCAGTACTTC.

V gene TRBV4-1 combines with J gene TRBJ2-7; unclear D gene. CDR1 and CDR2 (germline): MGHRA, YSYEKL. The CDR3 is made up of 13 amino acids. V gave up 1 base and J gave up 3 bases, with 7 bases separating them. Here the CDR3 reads CASSQVDGYEQYF. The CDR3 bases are TGCGCCAGCAGCCAAGTTGACGGCTACGAGCAGTACTTC.

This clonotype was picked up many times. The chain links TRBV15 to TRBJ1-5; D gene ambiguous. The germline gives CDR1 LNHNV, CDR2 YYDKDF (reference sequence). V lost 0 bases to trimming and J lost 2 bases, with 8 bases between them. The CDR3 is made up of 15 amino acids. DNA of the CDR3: TGTGCCACCAGCAGAGATTTGACTGGCAATCAGCCCCAGCATTTT. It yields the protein CATSRDLTGNQPQHF. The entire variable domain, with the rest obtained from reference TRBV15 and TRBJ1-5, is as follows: DAMVIQNPRYQVTQFGKPVTLSCSQTLNHNVMYWYQQKSSQAPKLLFHYYDKDFNNEADTPDNFQSRRPNTSFCFLDIRSPGLGDTAMYLCATSRDLTGNQPQHFGDGTRLSIL.

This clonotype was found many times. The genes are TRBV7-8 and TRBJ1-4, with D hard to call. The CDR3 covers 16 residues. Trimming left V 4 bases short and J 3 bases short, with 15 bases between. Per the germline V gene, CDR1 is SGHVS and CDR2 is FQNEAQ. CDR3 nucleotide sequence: TGTGCCAGCAGCTCAACTATTGCACAGTCTAATGAAAAACTGTTTTTT. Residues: CASSSTIAQSNEKLFF.

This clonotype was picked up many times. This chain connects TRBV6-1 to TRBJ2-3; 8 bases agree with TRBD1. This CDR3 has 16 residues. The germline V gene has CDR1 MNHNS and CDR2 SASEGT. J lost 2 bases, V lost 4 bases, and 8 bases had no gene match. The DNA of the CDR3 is TGTGCCAGCAGTGGCTCGCACAGGGGGGACACAGATACGCAGTATTTT. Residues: CASSGSHRGDTDTQYF.

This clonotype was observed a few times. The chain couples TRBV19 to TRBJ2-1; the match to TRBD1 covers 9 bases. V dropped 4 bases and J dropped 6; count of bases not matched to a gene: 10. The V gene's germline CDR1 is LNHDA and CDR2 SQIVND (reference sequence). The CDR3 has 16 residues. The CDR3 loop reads CASSNSRRQGVNEQFF. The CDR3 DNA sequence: TGTGCCAGTAGTAACTCCCGACGACAGGGGGTCAATGAGCAGTTCTTC.

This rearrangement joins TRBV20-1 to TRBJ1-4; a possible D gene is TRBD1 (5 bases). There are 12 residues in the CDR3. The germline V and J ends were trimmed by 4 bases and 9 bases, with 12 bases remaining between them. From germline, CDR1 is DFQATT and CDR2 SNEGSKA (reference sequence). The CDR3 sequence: CSAKEGRKKLFF. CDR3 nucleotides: TGCAGTGCTAAAGAGGGGAGGAAAAAACTGTTTTTT.

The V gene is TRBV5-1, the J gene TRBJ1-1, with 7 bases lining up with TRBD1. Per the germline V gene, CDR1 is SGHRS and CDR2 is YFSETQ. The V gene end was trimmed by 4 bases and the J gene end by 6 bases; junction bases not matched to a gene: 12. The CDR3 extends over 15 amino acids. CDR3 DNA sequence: TGCGCCAGCAGCAATAGACAGGGCGGGGGCGCTGAAGCTTTCTTT. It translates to CASSNRQGGGAEAFF.

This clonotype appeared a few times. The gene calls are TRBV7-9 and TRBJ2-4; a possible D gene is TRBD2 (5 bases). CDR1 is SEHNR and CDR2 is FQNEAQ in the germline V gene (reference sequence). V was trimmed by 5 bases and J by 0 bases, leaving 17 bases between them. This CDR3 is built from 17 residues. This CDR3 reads CASSPPLRALAKNIQYF. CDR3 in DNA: TGTGCCAGCAGCCCTCCTTTGAGGGCTCTAGCCAAAAACATTCAGTACTTC. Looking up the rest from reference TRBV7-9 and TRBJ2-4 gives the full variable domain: DTGVSQNPRHKITKRGQNVTFRCDPISEHNRLYWYRQTLGQGPEFLTYFQNEAQLEKSRLLSDRFSAERPKGSFSTLEIQRTEQGDSAMYLCASSPPLRALAKNIQYFGAGTRLSVL.

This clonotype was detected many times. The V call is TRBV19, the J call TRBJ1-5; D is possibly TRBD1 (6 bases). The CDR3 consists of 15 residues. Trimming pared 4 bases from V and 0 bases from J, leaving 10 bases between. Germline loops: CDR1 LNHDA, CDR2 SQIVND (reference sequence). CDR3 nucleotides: TGTGCCAGTAGTAGGGACAATTATAGCAATCAGCCCCAGCATTTT. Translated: CASSRDNYSNQPQHF.

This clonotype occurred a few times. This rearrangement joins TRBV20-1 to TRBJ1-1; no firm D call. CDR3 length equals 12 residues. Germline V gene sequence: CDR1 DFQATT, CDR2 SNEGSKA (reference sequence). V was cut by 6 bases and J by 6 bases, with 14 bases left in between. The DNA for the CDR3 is TGCAGTGCGCCTGACTTAAAAGCTGAAGCTTTCTTT. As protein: CSAPDLKAEAFF.

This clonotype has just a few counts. Here the CDR3 reads CASSSPGLDYEQYF. The CDR3 region has the DNA TGTGCCAGCAGCTCACCGGGACTTGACTACGAGCAGTACTTC. This chain connects TRBV7-2 to TRBJ2-7; weak D call: TRBD2 (6 bases). Germline V gene sequence: CDR1 SGHTA, CDR2 FQGNSA. The CDR3 is 14 residues long. V lost 4 bases and J 3 bases, leaving 13 bases between the germline ends.

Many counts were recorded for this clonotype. CDR3 coding DNA: TGCAGTGCTAGAGATCGGCACTATGGCTACACCTTC. This gives the protein CSARDRHYGYTF. The J gene is TRBJ1-2, the V gene TRBV20-1; D is uncertain. V lost 0 bases, J lost 3 bases, and 5 bases lay in between. Germline CDR1 reads DFQATT; CDR2 reads SNEGSKA (reference sequence). The length of the CDR3 is 12 residues.

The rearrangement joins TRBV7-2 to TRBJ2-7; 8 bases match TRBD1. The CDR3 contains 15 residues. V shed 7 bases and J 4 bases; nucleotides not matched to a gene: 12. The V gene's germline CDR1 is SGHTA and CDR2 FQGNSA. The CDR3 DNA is TGTGCCAGCACATATGGGCGGACAGGGCGTTACGAGCAGTACTTC. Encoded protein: CASTYGRTGRYEQYF.

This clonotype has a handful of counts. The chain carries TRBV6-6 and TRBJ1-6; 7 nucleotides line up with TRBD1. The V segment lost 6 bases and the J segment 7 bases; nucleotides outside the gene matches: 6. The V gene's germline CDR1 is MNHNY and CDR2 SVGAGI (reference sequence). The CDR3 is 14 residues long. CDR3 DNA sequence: TGTGCCAGCAGGACGACAGGGTTCAATTCACCCCTCCACTTT. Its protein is CASRTTGFNSPLHF.

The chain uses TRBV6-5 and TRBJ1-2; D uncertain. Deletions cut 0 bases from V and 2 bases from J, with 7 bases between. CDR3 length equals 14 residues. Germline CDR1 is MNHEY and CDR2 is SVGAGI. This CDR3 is CASSYSSRNYGYTF. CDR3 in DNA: TGTGCCAGCAGTTACTCATCCAGGAACTATGGCTACACCTTC.

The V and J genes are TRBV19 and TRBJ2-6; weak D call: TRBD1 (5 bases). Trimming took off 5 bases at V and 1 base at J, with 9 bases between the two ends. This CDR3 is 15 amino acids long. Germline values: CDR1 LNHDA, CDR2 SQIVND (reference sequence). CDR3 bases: TGTGCCAGTAGTGTGCAGGGTTCTGGGGCCAACGTCCTGACTTTC. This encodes CASSVQGSGANVLTF.

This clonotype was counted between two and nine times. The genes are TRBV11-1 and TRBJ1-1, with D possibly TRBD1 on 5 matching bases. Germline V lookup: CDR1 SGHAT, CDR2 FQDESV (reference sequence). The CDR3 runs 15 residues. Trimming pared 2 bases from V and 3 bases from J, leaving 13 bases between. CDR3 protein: CASSLLGSRDTEAFF. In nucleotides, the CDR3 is TGTGCCAGCAGCTTACTGGGTTCCAGGGACACTGAAGCTTTCTTT.

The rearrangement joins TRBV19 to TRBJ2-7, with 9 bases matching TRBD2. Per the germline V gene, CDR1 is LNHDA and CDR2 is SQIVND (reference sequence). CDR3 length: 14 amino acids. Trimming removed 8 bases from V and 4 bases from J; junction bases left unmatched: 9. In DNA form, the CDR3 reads TGTGCCAGTTCCCACTCTAGCGGGATTTACGAGCAGTACTTC. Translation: CASSHSSGIYEQYF.

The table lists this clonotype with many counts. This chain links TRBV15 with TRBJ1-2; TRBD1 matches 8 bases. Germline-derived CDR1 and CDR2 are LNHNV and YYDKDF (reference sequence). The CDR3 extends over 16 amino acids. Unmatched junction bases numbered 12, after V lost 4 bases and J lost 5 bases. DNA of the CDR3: TGTGCCACCAGCACCGACAGGGGCCAGGAGTTGTATGGCTACACCTTC. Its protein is CATSTDRGQELYGYTF.

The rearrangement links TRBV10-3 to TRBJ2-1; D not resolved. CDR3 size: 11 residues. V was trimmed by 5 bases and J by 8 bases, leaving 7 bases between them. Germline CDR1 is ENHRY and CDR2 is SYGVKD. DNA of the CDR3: TGTGCCATCAGTATGAAGGATGAGCAGTTCTTC. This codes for CAISMKDEQFF.